The source of this TCR beta chain is a study of Graves' ophthalmopathy and Graves' hyperthyroidism. CDR3 regions of TCR beta were amplified from RNA transcripts. HTBI primers served in a first-round RT-PCR, which a second-round multiplex PCR followed. TCRdb recomputed calls from the multiplex PCR reads with MiXCR, one row per CDR3 protein. Here the sample spans about 590,000 distinct CDR3 sequences, roughly 39% being singletons. Germline CDR1 and CDR2: SGHAT and FQNNGV. This CDR3 has 17 residues. V was clipped by 10 bases and J by 2 bases; unmatched bases: 17. This clonotype has only one observation. The receptor comes from an adult man with Graves' hyperthyroidism. The V and J genes are TRBV11-2 and TRBJ2-7; the match to TRBD1 covers 10 bases. The sample consisted of peripheral blood or thyroid tissue (not recorded which). The CDR3 nucleotides read TGTGCCAACAGTTTATTTGCCGGGGACAGGGGCACCTACGAGCAGTACTTC. This gives the protein CANSLFAGDRGTYEQYF.